These T cell receptor beta chains were read from a single sample in a study of T cell responses to AZD1222 COVID-19 vaccine. Generated by immunoSEQ multiplex PCR, the TCRdb table keeps only in-frame clones and is missing some. The data hold 65,000 to 70,000 clones, with roughly four fifths observed a single time. The sample here was peripheral blood, taken on day 0 of AZD1222 vaccination. Receptors were obtained from an adult in good health. Both conserved end residues are part of each CDR3. A D gene is named only where the DNA matches it firmly. Only part of the rows carry a size: once, few, many, or a class if the clone is expanded.

d_call j_call v_call clone_size cdr3_nt cdr3_aa
TRBD1 TRBJ1-1 TRBV5-1 few TGCGCCAGCAGCGTGGGACAGGGGGTAACTGAAGCTTTCTTT CASSVGQGVTEAFF
. TRBJ1-5 TRBV6-5 . TGTGCCAGCAGTTACTCAACGGGGAACCAGCCCCAGCATTTT CASSYSTGNQPQHF
. TRBJ2-5 TRBV9 few TGTGCCAGCAGCGTAGCTCCGCGCGAGACCCAGTACTTC CASSVAPRETQYF
. TRBJ2-1 TRBV29-1 . TGCAGCGGGGGGGAACAGTCCTACAATGAGCAGTTCTTC CSGGEQSYNEQFF
. TRBJ2-7 TRBV7-9 . TGTGCCAGCAGCTTACATAACGAGCAGTACTTC CASSLHNEQYF
. TRBJ1-1 TRBV4-2 . TGTGCCAGCAGCTTACAGGTGAACACTGAAGCTTTCTTT CASSLQVNTEAFF
. TRBJ1-2 TRBV11-3 few TGTGCCAGCAGCCCCCGGACAGAGAACTATGGCTACACCTTC CASSPRTENYGYTF
. TRBJ2-6 TRBV9 . TGTGCCAGCAGCGACTACCTCCCGGCGTTGCGCTCTGGGGCCAACGTCCTGACTTTC CASSDYLPALRSGANVLTF
. TRBJ1-4 TRBV20-1 . TGCAGTGCTAGTCTCAGGGGTAGTGAAAAACTGTTTTTT CSASLRGSEKLFF
TRBD1 TRBJ1-5 TRBV19 . TGTGCCAGTAGTGGGGGGACAGGGTATGGCAATCAGCCCCAGCATTTT CASSGGTGYGNQPQHF
TRBD2 TRBJ2-1 TRBV7-6 . TGTGCCAGCAGTTCCGGGACTAGCCCCTACAATGAGCAGTTCTTC CASSSGTSPYNEQFF
. TRBJ1-4 TRBV4-1 . TGCGCCAGCAGCCAAGGGATCCGGAGTTGGGGGCGTTTTGAAAAACTGTTTTTT CASSQGIRSWGRFEKLFF
. TRBJ2-5 TRBV24-1 . TGTGCCACCAGTAAAGGGTCCCAAGAGACCCAGTACTTC CATSKGSQETQYF
TRBD1 TRBJ1-2 TRBV24-1 . TGTGCCACCAGTGCTAGGACAGGGAAGGACTATGGCTACACCTTC CATSARTGKDYGYTF
. TRBJ2-2 TRBV18 . TGTGCCAGCTCACCACAAAGGGGAGGAACCGGGGAGCTGTTTTTT CASSPQRGGTGELFF
. TRBJ2-3 TRBV5-1 . TGCGCCAGCACTAATTTTGGTACAGATACGCAGTATTTT CASTNFGTDTQYF
TRBD1 TRBJ1-1 TRBV4-2 . TGTGCCAGCAGCCAACTGGACAGGGGAGTCACTGAAGCTTTCTTT CASSQLDRGVTEAFF
TRBD2 TRBJ2-7 TRBV9 . TGTGCCAGCAGCGTAGCCTCTAGCGGGGGATCCTACGAGCAGTACTTC CASSVASSGGSYEQYF
TRBD1 TRBJ1-5 TRBV18 . TGTGCCAGCTCATCATCGGGACAGAGCAATCAGCCCCAGCATTTT CASSSSGQSNQPQHF
TRBD2 TRBJ2-1 TRBV9 . TGTGCCAGCAGCGGATCCGGGACTAGGGGGGATGAGCAGTTCTTC CASSGSGTRGDEQFF
TRBD2 TRBJ2-6 TRBV11-2 . TGTGCCAGCAGCTTGCTGACTAGCGGGGGGCCCTCTGGGGCCAACGTCCTGACTTTC CASSLLTSGGPSGANVLTF
. TRBJ2-3 TRBV20-1 few TGCAGTGCTAGGGGAACAGATACGCAGTATTTT CSARGTDTQYF
. TRBJ1-5 TRBV7-8 . TGTGCCAGCAGCTTAGGAGTTGGAGGGGTATCAAGACAGCCCCAGCATTTT CASSLGVGGVSRQPQHF
. TRBJ2-2 TRBV5-1 few TGCGCCAGCAGCTTGGTGGCTGAGAACACCGGGGAGCTGTTTTTT CASSLVAENTGELFF
. TRBJ2-6 TRBV21-1 few TGTGCCAGCAGCAAGTCCCGTTCCCAAGGGGCCAACGTCCTGACTTTC CASSKSRSQGANVLTF
. TRBJ2-5 TRBV28 . TGTGCCAGCAGTTTTGGGGATGTTCCGGGGGCCAGCCAAGAGACCCAGTACTTC CASSFGDVPGASQETQYF
TRBD1 TRBJ2-7 TRBV11-1 . TGTGCCAGCAGCGGCCGGGACAGGGGCTACTACGAGCAGTACTTC CASSGRDRGYYEQYF
. TRBJ2-1 TRBV12-3/TRBV12-4 . TGTGCCAGCAATCCCCTAGGGGTCAATGAGCAGTTCTTC CASNPLGVNEQFF
. TRBJ1-5 TRBV10-3 . TGTGCCATCAGGGGGGACGGTAGCAATCAGCCCCAGCATTTT CAIRGDGSNQPQHF
TRBD1 TRBJ1-3 TRBV14 . TGTGCCAGCAGCCAAGTCGACAGGGTGGGAAACACCATATATTTT CASSQVDRVGNTIYF
. TRBJ1-5 TRBV2 . TGTGCCAGCAGTGTCGATCAGCCCCAGCATTTT CASSVDQPQHF
. TRBJ1-1 TRBV6-2/TRBV6-3 . TGTGCCAGCAGCCGACGGGATAACACTGAAGCTTTCTTT CASSRRDNTEAFF
. TRBJ2-5 TRBV7-2 . TGTGCCAGCAGCTTAGCCAGAACAGAGACCCAGTACTTC CASSLARTETQYF
TRBD1 TRBJ1-4 TRBV5-1 . TGCGCCAGCAGCTTGGGGGACAGGGGGAACGAAAAACTGTTTTTT CASSLGDRGNEKLFF
TRBD1 TRBJ1-2 TRBV19 . TGTGCCAGTAGTACCCAGGGACAGGGACCAGACTATGGCTACACCTTC CASSTQGQGPDYGYTF
. TRBJ2-7 TRBV7-6 . TGTGCCAGCAGCTCTCGGACGGGGGCCGCCTACGAGCAGTACTTC CASSSRTGAAYEQYF
. TRBJ1-5 TRBV18 . TGTGCCAGCTCACCACAGGGAATGACTTTGGGCAATCAGCCCCAGCATTTT CASSPQGMTLGNQPQHF
TRBD1 TRBJ2-3 TRBV11-3 . TGTGCCAGCAGCTTAACAGGGGCCGCAGATACGCAGTATTTT CASSLTGAADTQYF
. TRBJ2-1 TRBV11-3 . TGTGCCAGCAGCTTAGGGGGAGTAGGTTACAATGAGCAGTTCTTC CASSLGGVGYNEQFF
. TRBJ1-3 TRBV6-2/TRBV6-3 . TGTGCCAGCAGTTTCGGAAACACCATATATTTT CASSFGNTIYF
. TRBJ2-3 TRBV6-2/TRBV6-3 . TGTGCCAGCAGTCCGAACACAGATACGCAGTATTTT CASSPNTDTQYF
. TRBJ2-7 TRBV9 . TGTGCCAGCAGCGTAGGACAGTCCTACGAGCAGTACTTC CASSVGQSYEQYF
TRBD1 TRBJ2-7 TRBV5-1 . TGCGCCAGCAGCTTGGGTGGGACAGCCGAGGGGGAGCAGTACTTC CASSLGGTAEGEQYF
TRBD1 TRBJ1-5 TRBV6-4 . TGTGCCAGCAGTGGCCCCGGGACAGGGGGCGATAACTCGAACAATCAGCCCCAGCATTTT CASSGPGTGGDNSNNQPQHF
. TRBJ2-2 TRBV29-1 . TGCAGCGTTGAAGGGCAGGGTAGGACCGGGGAGCTGTTTTTT CSVEGQGRTGELFF
TRBD1 TRBJ1-2 TRBV5-5 . TGTGCCAGCAGCTTGGAGGCAGGGGGCGCCGGGTATGGCTACACCTTC CASSLEAGGAGYGYTF
. TRBJ1-1 TRBV11-2 . TGTGCCAGCAGCACGGACAGGAACACTGAAGCTTTCTTT CASSTDRNTEAFF
TRBD2 TRBJ2-1 TRBV4-2 . TGTGCCAGCAGCCAAGATCATCGCGGGGGGGCTGTTGAGCAGTTCTTC CASSQDHRGGAVEQFF
. TRBJ1-1 TRBV13 . TGTGCCAGCAGCCCGGGGACCGAGCCTGAAGCTTTCTTT CASSPGTEPEAFF
. TRBJ1-6 TRBV2 . TGTGCCAGCCAGGTCCAAATCTATAATTCACCCCTCCACTTT CASQVQIYNSPLHF
TRBD1 TRBJ2-1 TRBV4-3 . TGCGCCAGCAGCCAAGAAGGGGACAGGGGAAATGAGCAGTTCTTC CASSQEGDRGNEQFF
TRBD1 TRBJ1-2 TRBV7-3 . TGTGCCAGCAGCCCCGGACAGGGGACCTATGGCTACACCTTC CASSPGQGTYGYTF
. TRBJ1-5 TRBV7-9 . TGTGCCAGCAGCTTAGGGCCAAATCAGCCCCAGCATTTT CASSLGPNQPQHF
TRBD1 TRBJ2-7 TRBV2 . TGTGCCAGCAGCGGACAGGGAACCTACGAGCAGTACTTC CASSGQGTYEQYF
. TRBJ1-5 TRBV19 . TGTGCCAGCGCCGCGTCCGGGCAATGGTTGCGGCCCCAGCATTTT CASAASGQWLRPQHF